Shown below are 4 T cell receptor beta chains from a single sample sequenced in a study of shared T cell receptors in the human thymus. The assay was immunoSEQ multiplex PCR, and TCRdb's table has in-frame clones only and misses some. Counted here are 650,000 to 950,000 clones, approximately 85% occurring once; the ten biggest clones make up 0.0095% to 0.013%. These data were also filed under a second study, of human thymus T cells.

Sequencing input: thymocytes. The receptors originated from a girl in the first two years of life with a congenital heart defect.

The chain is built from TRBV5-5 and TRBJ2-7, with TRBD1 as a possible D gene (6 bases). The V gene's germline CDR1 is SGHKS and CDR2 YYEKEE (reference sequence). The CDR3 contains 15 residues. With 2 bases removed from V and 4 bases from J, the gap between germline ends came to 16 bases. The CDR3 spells CASSFEGERRYEQYF. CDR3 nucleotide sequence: TGTGCCAGCAGCTTCGAGGGGGAGCGAAGGTACGAGCAGTACTTC.

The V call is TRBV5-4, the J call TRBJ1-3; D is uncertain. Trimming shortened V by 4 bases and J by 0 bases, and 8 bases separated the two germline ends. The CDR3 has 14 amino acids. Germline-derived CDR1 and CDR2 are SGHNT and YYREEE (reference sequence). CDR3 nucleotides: TGTGCCAGCAGCCCAAGCCGCTCTGGAAACACCATATATTTT. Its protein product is CASSPSRSGNTIYF. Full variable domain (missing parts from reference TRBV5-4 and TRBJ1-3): ETGVTQSPTHLIKTRGQQVTLRCSSQSGHNTVSWYQQALGQGPQFIFQYYREEENGRGNFPPRFSGLQFPNYSSELNVNALELDDSALYLCASSPSRSGNTIYFGEGSWLTVV.

DNA for the CDR3: TGCGCCAGCAGCTCGAAAGGAACCGGGACAGCCGTCCCCACCTACGAGCAGTACTTC. This translates into CASSSKGTGTAVPTYEQYF. This sequence joins TRBV5-1 and TRBJ2-7, with 7 bases identical to TRBD1. J was trimmed by 2 bases and V by 3 bases; bases with no gene match: 20. Germline assignment: CDR1 SGHRS and CDR2 YFSETQ. The CDR3 contains 19 residues.

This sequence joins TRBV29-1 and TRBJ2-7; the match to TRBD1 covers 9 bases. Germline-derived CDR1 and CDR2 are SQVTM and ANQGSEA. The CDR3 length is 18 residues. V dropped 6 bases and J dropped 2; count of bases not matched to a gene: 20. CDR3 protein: CSVQRGQTGGALAYEQYF. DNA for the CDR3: TGCAGCGTCCAAAGGGGCCAAACAGGGGGCGCGTTGGCCTACGAGCAGTACTTC.